A selection of T cell receptor beta chains follows, all from one sample in a study of cytotoxic CD8 clonotypes in ibrutinib-treated CLL. Clones were sequenced by immunoSEQ multiplex PCR, and TCRdb holds only the in-frame ones, with some missing. This sample yields about 310,000 clones, of which around four fifths are seen a single time; under 8.5% belongs to the top ten. Sequences were derived from PBMCs, sampled before ibrutinib treatment. Receptor source: a human donor with chronic lymphocytic leukemia. Each CDR3 is given with its conserved first and last residue. A D gene is named only where the DNA matches it firmly. Only some rows state a clone size, as once, few, many or a class for expanded clones.

-	TRBV6-1	TRBD1	15	TRBJ1-3	TGTGCCAGCATTTTCCAGGGGGCTATTGGAAACACCATATATTTT	CASIFQGAIGNTIYF
-	TRBV30	TRBD1	14	TRBJ2-7	TGTGCCTGGGACCCCGGGACAGCGACCTACGAGCAGTACTTC	CAWDPGTATYEQYF
-	TRBV6-1	-	15	TRBJ1-5	TGTGCCAGCAGTCCCTCCGGGACGGCCACCGAGCCCCAGCATTTT	CASSPSGTATEPQHF
-	TRBV5-1	-	15	TRBJ2-7	TGCGCCAGCAGCTTGTTTGGACCCACATCCTACGAGCAGTACTTC	CASSLFGPTSYEQYF
-	TRBV2	-	13	TRBJ1-5	TGTGCCAGCATGCAGGGAGGCGATCAGCCCCAGCATTTT	CASMQGGDQPQHF
-	TRBV10-2	-	14	TRBJ1-2	TGCGCCAGCAGCCCCCTCCCGGGCGACTATGGCTACACCTTC	CASSPLPGDYGYTF
few	TRBV2	TRBD2	15	TRBJ2-1	TGTGCCAGCAGCCAGGGACTAGCGGCCTACAATGAGCAGTTCTTC	CASSQGLAAYNEQFF
-	TRBV25-1	-	15	TRBJ1-2	TGTGCCAGCAGTGATCCAGCTCAGGGAGTTAGTGGCTACACCTTC	CASSDPAQGVSGYTF
-	TRBV15	TRBD1	14	TRBJ1-2	TGTGCCACCAGCAAGGCAGGGGGCGATAGTCGCTACACCTTC	CATSKAGGDSRYTF
-	TRBV29-1	-	16	TRBJ2-6	TGCAGCGTTGAAGATGGGAGGTACTCTGGGGCCAACGTCCTGACTTTC	CSVEDGRYSGANVLTF
-	TRBV6-1	TRBD1	14	TRBJ2-2	TGTGCCAGCAGTGCCTCGACAGGGGCCGGGGAGCTGTTTTTT	CASSASTGAGELFF
-	TRBV27	TRBD2	15	TRBJ2-7	TGTGCCAGCAGTTTACAATCTAGCGGGAGGTACGAGCAGTACTTC	CASSLQSSGRYEQYF
few	TRBV7-9	TRBD2	15	TRBJ2-7	TGTGCCAGCAACCACGGACTAGCGGGAATGTACGAGCAGTACTTC	CASNHGLAGMYEQYF
-	TRBV6-6	-	12	TRBJ2-2	TGTGCCAGCAGTTACGTGGTAGGGGAGCTGTTTTTT	CASSYVVGELFF
once	TRBV2	-	17	TRBJ2-3	TGTGCCAGCAGTGAATGGTTAAGCGACGGGCCCACAGATACGCAGTATTTT	CASSEWLSDGPTDTQYF
-	TRBV11-2	-	15	TRBJ2-7	TGTGCCAGCAGCTTAGGGTTCTCCGCCTCCTACGAGCAGTACTTC	CASSLGFSASYEQYF
few	TRBV5-1	-	15	TRBJ1-4	TGCGCCAGCAGCTTGGGGACGTACAAGAGAGAAAAACTGTTTTTT	CASSLGTYKREKLFF
few	TRBV4-2	-	14	TRBJ2-5	TGTGCCAGCAGCACAAGTGGGGGCCCCGAGACCCAGTACTTC	CASSTSGGPETQYF
once	TRBV5-6	-	14	TRBJ1-2	TGTGCCAGCAGCTTGGTGGACCGAAGCTATGGCTACACCTTC	CASSLVDRSYGYTF
-	TRBV7-8	TRBD1	15	TRBJ1-1	TGTGCCAGCAGCAACCACAGGGGTAAGAACACTGAAGCTTTCTTT	CASSNHRGKNTEAFF
-	TRBV11-3	TRBD2	15	TRBJ2-7	TGTGCCAGCAGCCAAGCGGCTAGCGGTCGCTACGAGCAGTACTTC	CASSQAASGRYEQYF
once	TRBV5-4	-	15	TRBJ2-5	TGTGCCAGCAGCACCGCACTCACAGGGCTCGAGACCCAGTACTTC	CASSTALTGLETQYF
-	TRBV7-6	-	13	TRBJ2-1	TGTGCCAGCAGCCCCTTGATGCAAAATGAGCAGTTCTTC	CASSPLMQNEQFF
-	TRBV30	TRBD2	13	TRBJ2-5	TGTGCCTGGGAGCTAGCGGGAAAAGAGACCCAGTACTTC	CAWELAGKETQYF
-	TRBV18	TRBD1	14	TRBJ1-2	TGTGCCAGCTCACCGGAGACAGGGGTGGGTGGCTACACCTTC	CASSPETGVGGYTF
few	TRBV6-5	-	15	TRBJ1-1	TGTGCCAGCAGTCCGCCCCAGGGGATGAACACTGAAGCTTTCTTT	CASSPPQGMNTEAFF
-	TRBV27	-	15	TRBJ2-1	TGTGCCAGCAGTTTAGTGGGGTCCCAATACAATGAGCAGTTCTTC	CASSLVGSQYNEQFF
-	TRBV7-9	-	14	TRBJ2-7	TGTGCCAGCAGTGGGAGACAGAGCTCCTACGAGCAGTACTTC	CASSGRQSSYEQYF
-	TRBV30	-	14	TRBJ2-2	TGTGCCTGGAGTGCGGGAGCGAACACCGGGGAGCTGTTTTTT	CAWSAGANTGELFF
-	TRBV6-5	-	13	TRBJ1-5	TGTGCCAGCCGGCGGGTCCACAATCAGCCCCAGCATTTT	CASRRVHNQPQHF
-	TRBV27	-	14	TRBJ1-4	TGTGCCAGCAGTTTAGGGGGCGCCGGTGAAAAACTGTTTTTT	CASSLGGAGEKLFF
-	TRBV19	-	15	TRBJ1-3	TGTGCCAGTAGTCCGCCAGGGATCTCTGGAAACACCATATATTTT	CASSPPGISGNTIYF
few	TRBV2	TRBD1	13	TRBJ2-4	TGTGCCAGTTCCGGGACAGGGGGAAACATTCAGTACTTC	CASSGTGGNIQYF
-	TRBV27	TRBD1	16	TRBJ1-2	TGTGCCAGCAGTAGGGGACAGGGAAGTGGGGGTTATGGCTACACCTTC	CASSRGQGSGGYGYTF
few	TRBV27	-	14	TRBJ1-5	TGTGCCAGCAGTTTATTTGGGGTCAATCAGCCCCAGCATTTT	CASSLFGVNQPQHF
once	TRBV6-1	TRBD2	14	TRBJ2-7	TGTGCCAGCAAAAAACAGCGGGAGGTTTACGAGCAGTACTTC	CASKKQREVYEQYF
-	TRBV6-6	TRBD2	12	TRBJ2-1	TGTGCCAGCAGTTACGTGGGAGGGCTGTTGGTCTTC	CASSYVGGLLVF
-	TRBV18	-	12	TRBJ2-7	TGTGCCAGCTCACCGGACCAATACGAGCAGTACTTC	CASSPDQYEQYF
-	TRBV4-2	TRBD1	14	TRBJ2-1	TGTGCCAGCAGCCCTCTGGGACAGGGAAATGAGCAGTTCTTC	CASSPLGQGNEQFF
-	TRBV4-1	TRBD1	14	TRBJ2-7	TGCGCCAGCAGCCAAGCCCCGGACAGGTACGAGCAGTACTTC	CASSQAPDRYEQYF
-	TRBV25-1	-	14	TRBJ1-5	TGTGCCAGCAGTGAAGAACTTGCAGGGCAGCCCCAGCATTTT	CASSEELAGQPQHF
-	TRBV6-1	TRBD2	16	TRBJ2-5	TGTGCCAGCAGTGAAGTGGCAGCGGGGTACCAAGAGACCCAGTACTTC	CASSEVAAGYQETQYF
once	TRBV5-6	-	14	TRBJ1-1	TGTGCCAGCAGCGCCCTCGACAGGAACACTGAAGCTTTCTTT	CASSALDRNTEAFF
-	TRBV5-1	-	13	TRBJ1-3	TGCGCCAGCAGCCCTATACCCGGAAACACCATATATTTT	CASSPIPGNTIYF
few	TRBV6-1	TRBD2	15	TRBJ2-1	TGTGCCAGCAGTGTAGCGGGAGCTATCTACAATGAGCAGTTCTTC	CASSVAGAIYNEQFF
-	TRBV4-2	-	17	TRBJ1-5	TGTGCCAGCAGCCTTGCGTGGGGGAGACGGAGCAATCAGCCCCAGCATTTT	CASSLAWGRRSNQPQHF
once	TRBV7-2	TRBD2	16	TRBJ2-7	TGTGCCAGCAGCTCTCGTAGCGGGAGAGACCCCTACGAGCAGTACTTC	CASSSRSGRDPYEQYF
few	TRBV30	-	13	TRBJ1-2	TGTGCCTGGAGTGTCCGGGGGGCGGCTGGCTACACCTTC	CAWSVRGAAGYTF
-	TRBV19	TRBD1	15	TRBJ1-2	TGTGCCAGTAGTATCGGGACAGGGCGGGACTATGGCTACACCTTC	CASSIGTGRDYGYTF
-	TRBV29-1	-	11	TRBJ2-3	TGCAGCGTTGAAGTAACAGATACGCAGTATTTT	CSVEVTDTQYF
-	TRBV25-1	-	16	TRBJ2-3	TGTGCCAGCAGTGAATTTGAACCGACAAGCACAGATACGCAGTATTTT	CASSEFEPTSTDTQYF
-	TRBV5-6	TRBD2	15	TRBJ2-3	TGTGCCAGCAGCATGGGAGGGAGTGGTACAGATACGCAGTATTTT	CASSMGGSGTDTQYF
-	TRBV28	TRBD2	14	TRBJ2-7	TGTGCCAGCAGACCCACTAGCGGATACTACGAGCAGTACTTC	CASRPTSGYYEQYF
-	TRBV28	TRBD2	15	TRBJ2-5	TGTGCCAGCATTTCTAGCGGGAGGTACCAAGAGACCCAGTACTTC	CASISSGRYQETQYF
once	TRBV5-6	-	13	TRBJ1-4	TGTGCCAGCAGCTTGGGCAGGGGCGAAAAACTGTTTTTT	CASSLGRGEKLFF
-	TRBV4-3	-	15	TRBJ2-2	TGCGCCAGCAGCCAAGAGTTTGGGGCCACCGGGGAGCTGTTTTTT	CASSQEFGATGELFF